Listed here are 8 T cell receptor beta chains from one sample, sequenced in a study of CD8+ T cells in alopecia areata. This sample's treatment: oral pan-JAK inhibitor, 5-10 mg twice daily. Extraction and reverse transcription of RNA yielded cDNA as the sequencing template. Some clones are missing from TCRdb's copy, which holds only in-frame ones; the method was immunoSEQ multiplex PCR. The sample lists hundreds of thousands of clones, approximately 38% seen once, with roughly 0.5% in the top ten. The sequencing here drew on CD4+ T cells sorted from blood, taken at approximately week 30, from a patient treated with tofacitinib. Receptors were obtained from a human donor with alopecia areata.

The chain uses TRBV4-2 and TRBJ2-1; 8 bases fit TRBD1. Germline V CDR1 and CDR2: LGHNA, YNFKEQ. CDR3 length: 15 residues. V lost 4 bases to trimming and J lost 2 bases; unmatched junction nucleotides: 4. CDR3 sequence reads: CASSPRTGPYNEQFF. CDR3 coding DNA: TGTGCCAGCAGCCCACGGACAGGGCCCTACAATGAGCAGTTCTTC.

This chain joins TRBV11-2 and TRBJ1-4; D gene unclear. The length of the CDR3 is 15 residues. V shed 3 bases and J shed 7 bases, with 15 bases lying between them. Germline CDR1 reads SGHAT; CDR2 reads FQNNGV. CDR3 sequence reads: CASSLAGNDAEKLFF. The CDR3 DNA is TGTGCCAGCAGCTTGGCCGGGAACGACGCTGAAAAACTGTTTTTT.

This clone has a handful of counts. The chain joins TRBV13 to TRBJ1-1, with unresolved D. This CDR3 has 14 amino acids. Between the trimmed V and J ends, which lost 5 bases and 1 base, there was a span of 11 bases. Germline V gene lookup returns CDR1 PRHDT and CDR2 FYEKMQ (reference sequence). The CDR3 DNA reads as TGTGCCAGCAGCCGCTCCGACCGGAACACTGAAGCTTTCTTT. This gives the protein CASSRSDRNTEAFF.

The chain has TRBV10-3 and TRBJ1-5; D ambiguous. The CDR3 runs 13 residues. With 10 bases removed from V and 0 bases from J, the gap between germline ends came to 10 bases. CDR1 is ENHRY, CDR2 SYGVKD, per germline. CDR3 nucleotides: TGTGCCACTCGGCAAGATAGCAATCAGCCCCAGCATTTT. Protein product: CATRQDSNQPQHF.

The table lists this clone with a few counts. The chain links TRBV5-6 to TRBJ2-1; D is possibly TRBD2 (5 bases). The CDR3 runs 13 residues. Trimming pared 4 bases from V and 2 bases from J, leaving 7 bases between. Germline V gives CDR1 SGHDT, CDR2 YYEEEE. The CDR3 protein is CASSHGAYNEQFF. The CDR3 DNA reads TGTGCCAGCAGCCACGGGGCCTACAATGAGCAGTTCTTC. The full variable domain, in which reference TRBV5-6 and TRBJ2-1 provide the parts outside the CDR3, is DAGVTQSPTHLIKTRGQQVTLRCSPKSGHDTVSWYQQALGQGPQFIFQYYEEEERQRGNFPDRFSGHQFPNYSSELNVNALLLGDSALYLCASSHGAYNEQFFGPGTRLTVL.

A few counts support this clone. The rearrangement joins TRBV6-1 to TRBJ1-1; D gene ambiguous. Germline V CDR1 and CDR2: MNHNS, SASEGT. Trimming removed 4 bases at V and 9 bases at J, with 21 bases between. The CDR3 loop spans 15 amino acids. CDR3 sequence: CASSAHRGQDDKAFF. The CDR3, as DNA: TGTGCCAGCAGTGCCCATCGCGGGCAGGACGACAAAGCTTTCTTT.

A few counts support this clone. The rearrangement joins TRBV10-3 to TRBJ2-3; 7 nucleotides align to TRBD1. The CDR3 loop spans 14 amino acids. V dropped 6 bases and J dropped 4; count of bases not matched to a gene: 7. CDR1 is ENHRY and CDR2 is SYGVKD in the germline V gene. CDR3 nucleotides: TGTGCCATCAGCAGACAGGGCTGGGCAGATACGCAGTATTTT. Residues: CAISRQGWADTQYF.

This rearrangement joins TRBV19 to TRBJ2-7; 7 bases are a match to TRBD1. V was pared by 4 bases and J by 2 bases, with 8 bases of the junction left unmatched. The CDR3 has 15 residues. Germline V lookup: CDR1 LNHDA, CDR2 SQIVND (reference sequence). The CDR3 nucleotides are TGTGCCAGTAGTAACCAGGACAGGCCACCCTACGAGCAGTACTTC. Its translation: CASSNQDRPPYEQYF.